Presented here are 26 T cell receptor beta chains from one specimen sequenced in a study of cytomegalovirus exposure and HLA in healthy donors. In the PCR, 60 Vbeta and 13 Jbeta primers were used. Data came from immunoSEQ multiplex PCR; TCRdb stores just in-frame clones and leaves some out. There are around 200,000 clones in the sample; roughly 79% occur only once, and 2.9% lies in the top ten. Sequenced sample: PBMCs. The source is a male donor in good health and CMV-seronegative.

Written as DNA, the CDR3 is TGTGCCAGCAGCGGGGGACTAGCGGGAGCGGAAGAGCAGTACTTC. Amino acids: CASSGGLAGAEEQYF. The chain is built from TRBV9 and TRBJ2-7; TRBD2 matches at 14 bases. The CDR3 contains 15 residues. Germline lookup yields CDR1 SGDLS and CDR2 YYNGEE. J lost 7 bases, V lost 3 bases, and 6 bases had no gene match.

This clone has more than one count but fewer than ten. The chain has TRBV28 and TRBJ2-1; 12 bases match TRBD2. CDR1 and CDR2 from the germline V gene are MDHEN and SYDVKM. V lost 4 bases and J lost 8; bases outside the gene matches: 15. The CDR3 is made up of 18 amino acids. This CDR3 reads CASSSHTASGRAGDEQFF. The CDR3 coding sequence is TGTGCCAGCAGTTCTCACACCGCTAGCGGGAGGGCCGGTGATGAGCAGTTCTTC.

V gene TRBV9 combines with J gene TRBJ2-1, with 11 bases identical to TRBD2. The V segment lost 2 bases and the J segment 7 bases; nucleotides outside the gene matches: 11. This CDR3 is 17 amino acids long. CDR1 and CDR2 (germline): SGDLS, YYNGEE. The CDR3 nucleotides are TGTGCCAGCAGCGTTCCCCGGCTAGCGGGAGGTGGGAATGAGCAGTTCTTC. Its translation: CASSVPRLAGGGNEQFF.

The rearrangement uses TRBV9 and TRBJ1-1; TRBD1 aligns across 7 bases. Losses at the gene ends were 0 bases for V and 8 bases for J; bases not matched to a gene: 4. The germline V gene has CDR1 SGDLS and CDR2 YYNGEE. This CDR3 is built from 13 residues. The CDR3 DNA sequence: TGTGCCAGCAGCGTAGAAAACAGGGGCGAAGCTTTCTTT. Translated, it gives CASSVENRGEAFF.

The gene calls are TRBV4-1 and TRBJ2-1; 7 bases match TRBD2. The J segment lost 4 bases and the V segment lost 1 base, leaving 1 base of the junction unmatched. The length of the CDR3 is 14 residues. CDR1 and CDR2 from the germline V gene are MGHRA and YSYEKL. The CDR3 spells CASSQGREYNEQFF. CDR3 in DNA: TGCGCCAGCAGCCAAGGGCGGGAGTACAATGAGCAGTTCTTC.

In its sample, this clone was seen once. The chain links TRBV18 to TRBJ1-3, with TRBD1 identical over 8 bases. Looked up from germline, CDR1 is KGHSH and CDR2 is LQKENI. The CDR3 has 15 residues. V was pared by 3 bases and J by 2 bases, with 3 bases of the junction left unmatched. CDR3 nucleotide sequence: TGTGCCAGCTCACCTCCGGACAGGGCTGGAAACACCATATATTTT. It yields the protein CASSPPDRAGNTIYF.

The rearrangement links TRBV5-6 to TRBJ2-5; D is unresolved. The V gene's germline CDR1 is SGHDT and CDR2 YYEEEE. V lost 0 bases and J lost 2, with 8 bases in between. The CDR3 has 14 residues. CDR3 DNA sequence: TGTGCCAGCAGCTTGGGCGGTGGGCAAGAGACCCAGTACTTC. Translation: CASSLGGGQETQYF.

The chain combines TRBV6-5 with TRBJ1-1; D not certain. The ends were cut back, 2 bases at V and 4 bases at J, with 8 bases in the middle. There are 13 residues in the CDR3. Germline CDR1 reads MNHEY; CDR2 reads SVGAGI. The CDR3 DNA follows: TGTGCCAGCAGTTACGGGCGCCCCACTGAAGCTTTCTTT. As protein: CASSYGRPTEAFF.

J is TRBJ2-7 and V is TRBV2; D uncertain. CDR1 is SNHLY, CDR2 FYNNEI, per germline. Trimming removed 6 bases from V and 4 bases from J, with 7 bases in between. The CDR3 covers 11 residues. CDR3 coding DNA: TGTGCCAGCAGCTGGAGTTACGAGCAGTACTTC. It yields the protein CASSWSYEQYF.

The chain employs TRBV7-6 and TRBJ2-1, with TRBD2 matching 7 bases. CDR1 is SGHVS, CDR2 FNYEAQ, per germline. Trimming at V came to 4 bases and at J to 2 bases, leaving 2 bases not matched to a gene. The CDR3 sequence is 14 residues long. The CDR3 DNA reads as TGTGCCAGCAGCTCCGCGGGAGCCTACAATGAGCAGTTCTTC. Residues: CASSSAGAYNEQFF.

The J gene is TRBJ1-5, the V gene TRBV10-2; 8 bases are a match to TRBD1. With V trimmed by 2 bases and J by 9 bases, 6 bases remained unmatched. This CDR3 spans 14 amino acids. The V gene's germline CDR1 is WSHSY and CDR2 SAAADI. CDR3 nucleotides: TGCGCCAGCAGTGAGAACAGGGGGTTGTGGCCCCAGCATTTT. Encoded protein: CASSENRGLWPQHF.

The V gene is TRBV27, the J gene TRBJ1-2; possible D gene TRBD1, 6 bases. The CDR3 consists of 15 residues. Trimming removed 3 bases at V and 0 bases at J, with 11 bases between. Germline CDR1 MNHEY, CDR2 SMNVEV (reference sequence). CDR3 sequence: CASSLGTKANYGYTF. CDR3 nucleotide sequence: TGTGCCAGCAGTTTGGGGACAAAAGCTAACTATGGCTACACCTTC.

The chain recombines TRBV6-6 with TRBJ1-5; D gene ambiguous. CDR1 is MNHNY and CDR2 is SVGAGI in the germline V gene (reference sequence). The CDR3 totals 14 residues. The V and J ends lost 1 base and 5 bases respectively, with 9 bases between them. The CDR3 DNA is TGTGCCAGCAGTTACTTGGAGAGATATCAGCCCCAGCATTTT. This codes for CASSYLERYQPQHF.

The rearrangement joins TRBV5-1 to TRBJ2-1; 9 bases are shared with TRBD2. Germline-derived CDR1 and CDR2 are SGHRS and YFSETQ. The CDR3 is 17 residues long. V was clipped by 6 bases and J by 0 bases; unmatched bases: 10. CDR3 in DNA: TGCGCCAGCACCTCGGGACTAGCCGGGAGCTCCTACAATGAGCAGTTCTTC. Amino acids: CASTSGLAGSSYNEQFF.

This clone appeared once. Different DNA sequences within this sample yield the same CDR3. The chain's CDR3 is CASSYSGTGNTEAFF. The CDR3 nucleotides read TGTGCCAGCAGTTACTCCGGGACAGGGAACACTGAAGCTTTCTTT. The chain joins TRBV6-5 to TRBJ1-1, with TRBD1 identical over 8 bases. V lost 0 bases and J lost 1; bases outside the gene matches: 1. CDR3 length: 15 residues. CDR1 and CDR2 from the germline V gene are MNHEY and SVGAGI.

The chain combines TRBV19 with TRBJ1-5; D call uncertain. V lost 2 bases and J lost 5, with 7 bases in between. The CDR3 is 13 amino acids. Germline CDR1 is LNHDA and CDR2 is SQIVND (reference sequence). The chain's CDR3 is CASSIQAHQPQHF. The CDR3 DNA reads as TGTGCCAGTAGTATACAGGCCCATCAGCCCCAGCATTTT. The full variable domain, its missing parts supplied by reference TRBV19 and TRBJ1-5, is DGGITQSPKYLFRKEGQNVTLSCEQNLNHDAMYWYRQDPGQGLRLIYYSQIVNDFQKGDIAEGYSVSREKKESFPLTVTSAQKNPTAFYLCASSIQAHQPQHFGDGTRLSIL.

This clone was seen more than once but under ten times. J is TRBJ2-3 and V is TRBV30, with TRBD2 as a possible D gene (6 bases). With 5 bases removed from V and 0 bases from J, the gap between germline ends came to 9 bases. CDR1 GTSNPN and CDR2 SVGIG come from the germline V gene (reference sequence). CDR3 length: 13 residues. The CDR3 nucleotides read TGTGCCTGGGAGCGGGTAAGCACAGATACGCAGTATTTT. Its protein is CAWERVSTDTQYF.

This chain connects TRBV28 to TRBJ1-4; the D is unclear. The CDR3 runs 12 residues. The V end lost 6 bases, the J end lost 7 bases, and 9 bases lay between the germline ends. Germline V gene lookup returns CDR1 MDHEN and CDR2 SYDVKM. The CDR3 nucleotides read TGTGCCAGCAGGGCCGGGAGTGAAAAACTGTTTTTT. This gives the protein CASRAGSEKLFF. Using reference TRBV28 and TRBJ1-4 for the parts outside the CDR3, the full variable domain is DVKVTQSSRYLVKRTGEKVFLECVQDMDHENMFWYRQDPGLGLRLIYFSYDVKMKEKGDIPEGYSVSREKKERFSLILESASTNQTSMYLCASRAGSEKLFFGSGTQLSVL.

V usage is TRBV30 and J usage is TRBJ2-7; 10 bases map to TRBD1. The CDR3 length is 14 residues. In germline, CDR1 is GTSNPN, CDR2 SVGIG (reference sequence). V dropped 2 bases and J dropped 5; count of bases not matched to a gene: 6. The CDR3 loop is CAWSTGTGANEQYF. The CDR3 DNA is TGTGCCTGGAGTACCGGGACAGGGGCCAACGAGCAGTACTTC.

V usage is TRBV10-2 and J usage is TRBJ2-2; the D gene is possibly TRBD2 (5 bases). Germline V gene data show CDR1 as WSHSY and CDR2 as SAAADI. This CDR3 has 13 residues. Trimming took off 4 bases at V and 6 bases at J, with 9 bases between the two ends. The CDR3 region has the DNA TGCGCCAGCAGTGCGAGGGATTCCGGGGAGCTGTTTTTT. Its protein product is CASSARDSGELFF.

J is TRBJ2-7 and V is TRBV9; 13 nucleotides agree with TRBD2. Germline V gene lookup returns CDR1 SGDLS and CDR2 YYNGEE. The V gene end was trimmed by 4 bases and the J gene end by 2 bases; junction bases not matched to a gene: 6. The CDR3 totals 16 residues. The CDR3 nucleotides are TGTGCCAGCAGCAGGACGGGGACTAGCGGGGCCTACGAGCAGTACTTC. As protein: CASSRTGTSGAYEQYF.

This clone was recorded once. The chain combines TRBV7-3 with TRBJ2-3, with 10 bases lining up with TRBD1. This CDR3 has 17 amino acids. J gave up 1 base and V 5 bases, and 9 bases lay outside the gene matches. Germline-derived CDR1 and CDR2 are SGHTA and FQGTGA. Here the CDR3 DNA reads TGTGCCAGCAGCATATTTCCGGGGACAGGGGGCACAGATACGCAGTATTTT. It encodes CASSIFPGTGGTDTQYF. The full variable domain, with the rest looked up from reference TRBV7-3 and TRBJ2-3, is GAGVSQTPSNKVTEKGKYVELRCDPISGHTALYWYRQSLGQGPEFLIYFQGTGAADDSGLPNDRFFAVRPEGSVSTLKIQRTERGDSAVYLCASSIFPGTGGTDTQYFGPGTRLTVL.

The chain has TRBV9 and TRBJ1-2; the D is unclear. The V gene's germline CDR1 is SGDLS and CDR2 YYNGEE. V gave up 0 bases and J gave up 8 bases, with 17 bases separating them. The CDR3 spans 15 residues. CDR3 coding DNA: TGTGCCAGCAGCGTAGTCAGCAGCGGTTTGGACGGCTACACCTTC. Translating it yields CASSVVSSGLDGYTF. The full variable domain, completed using reference TRBV9 and TRBJ1-2, is DSGVTQTPKHLITATGQRVTLRCSPRSGDLSVYWYQQSLDQGLQFLIQYYNGEERAKGNILERFSAQQFPDLHSELNLSSLELGDSALYFCASSVVSSGLDGYTFGSGTRLTVV.

This clone was seen a handful of times. The chain is built from TRBV28 and TRBJ1-5; 9 bases map to TRBD1. In germline, CDR1 is MDHEN, CDR2 SYDVKM. CDR3 length equals 16 residues. V lost 6 bases and J lost 4; bases outside the gene matches: 10. The CDR3 bases are TGTGCCAGCAGCCAATACAGGGGGCTTGGTAATCAGCCCCAGCATTTT. Translated, it gives CASSQYRGLGNQPQHF.

This chain uses TRBV18 with TRBJ1-1; tentative D call: TRBD1 (5 bases). Trimming took off 1 base at V and 6 bases at J, with 12 bases between the two ends. CDR3 length: 14 amino acids. Per germline, CDR1 KGHSH and CDR2 LQKENI. This CDR3 reads CASSPRTTRPEAFF. CDR3 nucleotides: TGTGCCAGCTCACCACGGACAACCCGCCCTGAAGCTTTCTTT.

The table lists this clone with a few counts. The chain links TRBV28 to TRBJ2-2; 8 nucleotides match TRBD1. Germline assignment: CDR1 MDHEN and CDR2 SYDVKM. The V segment lost 7 bases and the J segment 3 bases; nucleotides outside the gene matches: 4. The CDR3 length is 14 residues. CDR3 region: CASNDRGYTGELFF. CDR3 DNA: TGTGCCAGCAATGACAGGGGATACACCGGGGAGCTGTTTTTT.